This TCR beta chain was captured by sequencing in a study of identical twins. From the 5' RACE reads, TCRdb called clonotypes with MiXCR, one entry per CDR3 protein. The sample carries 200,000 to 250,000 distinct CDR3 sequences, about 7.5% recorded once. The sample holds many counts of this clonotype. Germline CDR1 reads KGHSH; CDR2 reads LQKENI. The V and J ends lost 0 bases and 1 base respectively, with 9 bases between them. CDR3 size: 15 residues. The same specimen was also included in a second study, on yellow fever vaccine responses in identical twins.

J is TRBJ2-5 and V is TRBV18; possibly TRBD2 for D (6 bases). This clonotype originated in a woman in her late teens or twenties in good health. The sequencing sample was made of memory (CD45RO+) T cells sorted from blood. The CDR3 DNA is TGTGCCAGCTCACCACCAAGGACTACCCAAGAGACCCAGTACTTC. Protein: CASSPPRTTQETQYF.